One sample yielded the 10 T cell receptor beta chains listed below, sequenced in a study of early T cells in non-severe SARS-CoV-2 infection. MiXCR, run by TCRdb on the 5' RACE reads, gives a single entry per CDR3 protein. The sample records around 50,000 distinct CDR3 sequences, over 5% being singletons. The sample consisted of whole blood. These receptors all stem from an adult who was a healthcare worker with PCR-confirmed SARS-CoV-2 infection or an uninfected control (not recorded which).

This clonotype was observed a few times. CDR3 sequence reads: CAWTPRRGTEAFF. CDR3 nucleotides: TGTGCCTGGACCCCGCGCAGGGGCACTGAAGCTTTCTTT. V and J are TRBV30 and TRBJ1-1, with a possible D match to TRBD1 (6 bases). This CDR3 region has 13 residues. Trimming left V 4 bases short and J 4 bases short, with 13 bases between. The V gene's germline CDR1 is GTSNPN and CDR2 SVGIG (reference sequence).

There are many counts of this clonotype. The chain has TRBV6-6 and TRBJ1-5; 7 bases fit TRBD1. The CDR3 consists of 14 residues. V lost 4 bases and J lost 6; bases outside the gene matches: 6. Germline CDR1 MNHNY, CDR2 SVGAGI (reference sequence). CDR3 loop: CASSLTGRTQPQHF. CDR3 DNA: TGTGCCAGCAGTTTGACAGGGAGGACTCAGCCCCAGCATTTT.

Comment on this clonotype: Being one base from a much bigger clone, this may be a read error. This chain links TRBV29-1 with TRBJ1-3; weak D call: TRBD1 (6 bases). Germline loops: CDR1 SQVTM, CDR2 ANQGSEA. CDR3 length equals 13 residues. CDR3 region: CSAEGGTGNTIYF. DNA of the CDR3: TGCAGCGCTGAAGGGGGGACGGGAAACACCATATATTTT.

This clonotype has ten or more counts. Germline is not matched at one junction end, which may reflect a read error. The chain combines TRBV29-1 with TRBJ2-1; D tentatively fits TRBD1 or TRBD2 (5 bases each). Germline CDR1 SQVTM, CDR2 ANQGSEA. This CDR3 is 12 amino acids long. CDR3 in amino acids: CSVRRGRNERFF. CDR3 DNA: TGCAGCGTTCGAAGGGGACGCAATGAGCGGTTCTTC.

V and J are TRBV4-1 and TRBJ1-1; D gene ambiguous. From germline, CDR1 is MGHRA and CDR2 YSYEKL. Trimming pared 0 bases from V and 1 base from J, leaving 6 bases between. The CDR3 is 14 amino acids. The CDR3 region is CASSQDPRNTEAFF. CDR3 in DNA: TGCGCCAGCAGCCAAGATCCCAGGAACACTGAAGCTTTCTTT.

The chain employs TRBV6-6 and TRBJ2-4, with TRBD2 as a possible D gene (6 bases). V dropped 5 bases and J dropped 5 bases, with 16 bases sitting between them. Germline CDR1 and CDR2: MNHNY and SVGAGI (reference sequence). There are 15 residues in the CDR3. In DNA, the CDR3 is TGTGCCAGCAGTCCGGGGACGGGGAGGCAAAACATTCAGTACTTC. Its translation is CASSPGTGRQNIQYF.

This clonotype was detected a few times. This chain joins TRBV24-1 and TRBJ2-1, with TRBD2 matching 16 bases. The ends lost 3 bases at V and 8 bases at J; junction bases unmatched: 18. CDR3 length: 21 amino acids. Germline V CDR1 and CDR2: KGHDR, SFDVKD. CDR3: CATSDVTPGTSGRALSHEQFF. CDR3 nucleotide sequence: TGTGCCACCAGTGATGTTACCCCCGGGACTAGCGGGAGGGCCCTCAGCCATGAGCAGTTCTTC.

This clonotype was counted ten times or more. This rearrangement joins TRBV9 to TRBJ2-3; TRBD2 might be the D (6 bases). V lost 0 bases, J lost 1 base, and 12 bases lay in between. Germline-derived CDR1 and CDR2 are SGDLS and YYNGEE. This CDR3 has 16 residues. The CDR3, as DNA: TGTGCCAGCAGCGTAGGTCGGGGGTCTGGCACAGATACGCAGTATTTT. Amino acid sequence: CASSVGRGSGTDTQYF.

This clonotype was recorded many times. This rearrangement joins TRBV5-1 to TRBJ1-2; D ambiguous. The germline V gene has CDR1 SGHRS and CDR2 YFSETQ. The germline V and J ends were trimmed by 4 bases and 4 bases, with 23 bases remaining between them. This CDR3 comprises 17 residues. Here the CDR3 DNA reads TGCGCCAGCAGCCCTCCCGGCAGGCCCCAGCTCGGCTATGGCTACACCTTC. Its translation is CASSPPGRPQLGYGYTF.

V usage is TRBV29-1 and J usage is TRBJ1-3, with TRBD1 as a possible D gene (5 bases). CDR1 and CDR2 (germline): SQVTM, ANQGSEA. The CDR3 extends over 14 amino acids. The germline V and J ends were trimmed by 2 bases and 8 bases, with 16 bases remaining between them. The CDR3 region has the DNA TGCAGCGTTGAAACGGTCAGGGACGTGGACACCATATATTTT. It yields the protein CSVETVRDVDTIYF.